A single sample is the source of the 24 T cell receptor beta chains below, sequenced in a study of molecular identifiers for immune sequencing clone quantification. TCRdb reanalysed the PCR reads using MiXCR and keeps one entry per CDR3 protein. Among about 500,000 distinct CDR3 sequences, about 26% were seen once, and the ten largest hold around 0.76%. The sample consisted of naive CD8+ T cells from blood, with Jurkat cell RNA spiked in. Specified subset: FACS-sorted CD8+CD4-CCR7+CD45RA+ naive T cells. The receptors shown here come from a human donor in good health. Some libraries in this study had Jurkat cell RNA spiked in.

This clonotype was detected ten times or more. This sequence joins TRBV7-9 and TRBJ1-5, with 9 nucleotides matching TRBD1. Germline values: CDR1 SEHNR, CDR2 FQNEAQ (reference sequence). The V segment lost 7 bases and the J segment 5 bases; nucleotides outside the gene matches: 6. The CDR3 extends over 14 amino acids. The CDR3 is CASTSGQGHQPQHF. CDR3 bases: TGTGCCAGCACCTCCGGACAGGGGCATCAGCCCCAGCATTTT.

This clonotype was observed a few times. This chain uses TRBV19 with TRBJ1-5; TRBD1 matches at 9 bases. The junction had 5 bases not matched to a gene; V was cut back by 3 bases and J by 5 bases. Germline loops: CDR1 LNHDA, CDR2 SQIVND (reference sequence). This CDR3 contains 15 residues. CDR3: CASSMDRGHYQPQHF. Written as DNA, the CDR3 is TGTGCCAGTAGTATGGACAGGGGCCACTATCAGCCCCAGCATTTT.

At least ten counts were recorded for this clonotype. The gene calls are TRBV7-2 and TRBJ1-5, with D uncertain. Germline V gives CDR1 SGHTA, CDR2 FQGNSA. The CDR3 consists of 15 residues. Trimming cost V 5 bases and J 0 bases, with 11 bases left between them. Here the CDR3 DNA reads TGTGCCAGCAGCCCCCACCCTTATAGCAATCAGCCCCAGCATTTT. Its protein is CASSPHPYSNQPQHF.

This clonotype was counted between two and nine times. The CDR3 region is CASSLGAGHYEQYF. As DNA, the CDR3 is TGTGCCAGCAGTTTAGGAGCGGGCCACTACGAGCAGTACTTC. V and J are TRBV27 and TRBJ2-7; a weak D match, TRBD2 (6 bases). Germline V gene lookup returns CDR1 MNHEY and CDR2 SMNVEV (reference sequence). This CDR3 contains 14 residues. The V end lost 2 bases, the J end lost 3 bases, and 11 bases lay between the germline ends.

The chain carries TRBV20-1 and TRBJ1-1, with 7 bases identical to TRBD1. The CDR3 covers 12 residues. The V segment lost 7 bases and the J segment 5 bases; nucleotides outside the gene matches: 7. Germline loops: CDR1 DFQATT, CDR2 SNEGSKA (reference sequence). As DNA, the CDR3 is TGCAGTGACGCGGACAGGTCGACTGAAGCTTTCTTT. As protein: CSDADRSTEAFF.

V and J are TRBV28 and TRBJ1-2, with D perhaps TRBD1 (6 bases). Trimming pared 4 bases from V and 6 bases from J, leaving 18 bases between. From germline, CDR1 is MDHEN and CDR2 SYDVKM. This CDR3 spans 15 amino acids. The CDR3 loop is CASSSRNRDVNGYTF. The CDR3 nucleotides read TGTGCCAGCAGTTCAAGAAACAGGGACGTCAATGGCTACACCTTC.

This clonotype was counted between two and nine times. The CDR3 spells CASSPIEGPHEQYF. The DNA of the CDR3 is TGTGCCAGCAGTCCCATAGAGGGGCCCCACGAGCAGTACTTC. This sequence joins TRBV27 and TRBJ2-7, with D tentatively TRBD1 or TRBD2 (5 bases each). V dropped 5 bases and J dropped 5 bases, with 16 bases sitting between them. CDR3 length equals 14 residues. Germline V gene lookup returns CDR1 MNHEY and CDR2 SMNVEV (reference sequence).

The chain couples TRBV3-1 to TRBJ2-5; 7 positions match TRBD2. This CDR3 spans 15 amino acids. Germline V gives CDR1 LGHDT, CDR2 YNNKEL (reference sequence). The J segment lost 1 base and the V segment lost 5 bases, leaving 7 bases of the junction unmatched. The CDR3 nucleotides read TGTGCCAGCAGCGCGAGACTAGCATCCCAAGAGACCCAGTACTTC. Encoded protein: CASSARLASQETQYF.

This clonotype was observed a handful of times. V and J are TRBV28 and TRBJ2-3; weak D call: TRBD1 (6 bases). Germline loops: CDR1 MDHEN, CDR2 SYDVKM. Deletions cut 2 bases from V and 0 bases from J, with 9 bases between. The CDR3 covers 15 residues. DNA of the CDR3: TGTGCCAGCAGTTTAACGGACAGCAGCACAGATACGCAGTATTTT. Its protein product is CASSLTDSSTDTQYF.

This clonotype appeared many times. The chain carries TRBV6-5 and TRBJ2-7; D perhaps matches TRBD1 (6 bases). CDR1 is MNHEY, CDR2 SVGAGI, per germline. The CDR3 is 13 residues long. V dropped 0 bases and J dropped 6 bases, with 9 bases sitting between them. CDR3: CASSYSSGVEQYF. The CDR3 DNA reads as TGTGCCAGCAGTTACTCGTCAGGGGTCGAGCAGTACTTC.

The genes are TRBV7-9 and TRBJ2-7, with D perhaps matching TRBD1 or TRBD2 (6 bases each). Germline CDR1 SEHNR, CDR2 FQNEAQ (reference sequence). The CDR3 length is 15 residues. V was cut by 4 bases and J by 0 bases, with 13 bases left in between. In DNA, the CDR3 is TGTGCCAGCAGCTCCGCTAGGGGGGTCTCCTACGAGCAGTACTTC. Translating it yields CASSSARGVSYEQYF.

The chain links TRBV6-2 or TRBV6-3 to TRBJ2-2; D is unclear. V was trimmed by 2 bases and J by 5 bases, leaving 15 bases between them. Germline V gives CDR1 MNHEY, CDR2 SVGEGT. CDR3 length: 16 residues. The CDR3 is CASSYRLWAETGELFF. The CDR3 DNA is TGTGCCAGCAGTTACAGGCTATGGGCAGAAACCGGGGAGCTGTTTTTT.

This chain uses TRBV28 with TRBJ1-1, with unresolved D. CDR1 MDHEN and CDR2 SYDVKM come from the germline V gene. V was cut by 7 bases and J by 2 bases, with 11 bases left in between. The CDR3 is 13 residues long. The CDR3 bases are TGTGCCAGCAAAACTTTAATCAACACTGAAGCTTTCTTT. Translation gives CASKTLINTEAFF.

This chain joins TRBV20-1 and TRBJ2-5, with 11 bases identical to TRBD1. Germline V gene data show CDR1 as DFQATT and CDR2 as SNEGSKA (reference sequence). Trimming took 6 bases from V and 2 from J; bases not matched to a gene: 14. This CDR3 is 17 amino acids long. This chain's CDR3 is CSASGGWGTGGQETQYF. CDR3 bases: TGCAGTGCCAGTGGGGGTTGGGGGACAGGGGGTCAAGAGACCCAGTACTTC.

This clonotype has a count of ten or more. This chain joins TRBV5-1 and TRBJ2-7; D is possibly TRBD2 (5 bases). CDR1 is SGHRS and CDR2 is YFSETQ in the germline V gene. V was cut by 0 bases and J by 2 bases, with 12 bases left in between. The CDR3 is made up of 15 amino acids. In DNA form, the CDR3 reads TGCGCCAGCAGCTTGGGTGCGAGGGCCGCCTACGAGCAGTACTTC. Amino acid sequence: CASSLGARAAYEQYF.

As for this clonotype: One end of the junction does not line up with germline, which may come from a read error. The chain uses TRBV27 and TRBJ1-1, with D unclear. CDR1 is MNHEY, CDR2 SMNVEV, per germline (reference sequence). The CDR3 length is 15 residues. Written as DNA, the CDR3 is TGTGCCAGCAGTTTATCGGGCAGCCTGAACACAGAAGCTATCTTT. Its protein is CASSLSGSLNTEAIF.

Only a few counts were recorded for this clonotype. The chain couples TRBV7-2 to TRBJ2-5; 12 bases map to TRBD2. The CDR3 runs 15 residues. Germline-derived CDR1 and CDR2 are SGHTA and FQGNSA. V lost 5 bases and J lost 3; bases outside the gene matches: 4. The CDR3 DNA reads as TGTGCCAGCAGCGAACGACTAGCGGGAGAAGAGACCCAGTACTTC. It codes for CASSERLAGEETQYF.

Turning to this clonotype: This may arise from a read error, as a much more abundant clone is one base away. The chain recombines TRBV7-2 with TRBJ2-7; TRBD1 aligns across 10 bases. Germline values: CDR1 SGHTA, CDR2 FQGNSA. The CDR3 is made up of 14 amino acids. V lost 5 bases, J lost 4 bases, and 5 bases stayed unmatched. Written as DNA, the CDR3 is TGTGCCAGCAGCCACCCGGGACAGGGGTACGAGCAGTACTTC. It is translated as CASSHPGQGYEQYF.

Ten or more counts support this clonotype. The chain has TRBV6-1 and TRBJ1-5, with a tentative D call TRBD1 (5 bases). Deletions cut 11 bases from V and 3 bases from J, with 17 bases between. The germline V gene encodes CDR1 MNHNS and CDR2 SASEGT. The CDR3 length is 14 residues. The CDR3 DNA reads TGTGCCGGACGGGACCAAGGAACCAATCAGCCCCAGCATTTT. The encoded protein is CAGRDQGTNQPQHF.

This clonotype was observed a few times. The chain employs TRBV7-2 and TRBJ2-2; the D gene is possibly TRBD2 (6 bases). Germline CDR1 reads SGHTA; CDR2 reads FQGNSA. V lost 8 bases to trimming and J lost 5 bases, with 15 bases between them. This CDR3 has 14 amino acids. CDR3 in DNA: TGTGCCAGCGAGGCTAGCGTTCTAACCGGGGAGCTGTTTTTT. It codes for CASEASVLTGELFF.

This clonotype was counted only a few times. This sequence joins TRBV7-9 and TRBJ2-5; D might be TRBD1 (6 bases). This CDR3 is built from 15 residues. The V gene lost 5 bases and the J gene lost 5 bases, with 18 bases spanning the gap. The germline V gene encodes CDR1 SEHNR and CDR2 FQNEAQ (reference sequence). CDR3 sequence: CASSVGTTDRETQYF. DNA for the CDR3: TGTGCCAGCAGCGTCGGGACAACCGACAGGGAGACCCAGTACTTC.

The chain joins TRBV12-3 or TRBV12-4 to TRBJ2-3; D unresolved. CDR3 length: 16 residues. Deletions cut 6 bases from V and 6 bases from J, with 22 bases between. CDR3 nucleotide sequence: TGTGCCAGCAGCGGCCCTACGGCCCTCTTAACGGATACGCAGTATTTT. Its translation: CASSGPTALLTDTQYF.

As regards this clonotype: This may come from a read error, since a much larger clone is one base off. The chain carries TRBV7-9 and TRBJ2-7; 9 nucleotides line up with TRBD1. CDR1 and CDR2 (germline): SEHNR, FQNEAQ (reference sequence). This CDR3 has 13 residues. V lost 5 bases, J lost 5 bases, and 4 bases stayed unmatched. The CDR3 spells CASSRGQGDEQYF. As DNA, the CDR3 is TGTGCCAGCAGCCGGGGACAGGGCGACGAGCAGTACTTC.

This clonotype was found a few times. The rearrangement joins TRBV14 to TRBJ1-1; 7 nucleotides align to TRBD1. J was trimmed by 3 bases and V by 1 base; bases with no gene match: 14. Germline CDR1 SGHDN, CDR2 FVKESK. The CDR3 has 18 residues. Here the CDR3 reads CASSQVAGGPIGHTEAFF. DNA of the CDR3: TGTGCCAGCAGCCAAGTCGCAGGGGGTCCGATCGGGCACACTGAAGCTTTCTTT. Filled out from reference TRBV14 and TRBJ1-1, the complete variable domain reads EAGVTQFPSHSVIEKGQTVTLRCDPISGHDNLYWYRRVMGKEIKFLLHFVKESKQDESGMPNNRFLAERTGGTYSTLKVQPAELEDSGVYFCASSQVAGGPIGHTEAFFGQGTRLTVV.